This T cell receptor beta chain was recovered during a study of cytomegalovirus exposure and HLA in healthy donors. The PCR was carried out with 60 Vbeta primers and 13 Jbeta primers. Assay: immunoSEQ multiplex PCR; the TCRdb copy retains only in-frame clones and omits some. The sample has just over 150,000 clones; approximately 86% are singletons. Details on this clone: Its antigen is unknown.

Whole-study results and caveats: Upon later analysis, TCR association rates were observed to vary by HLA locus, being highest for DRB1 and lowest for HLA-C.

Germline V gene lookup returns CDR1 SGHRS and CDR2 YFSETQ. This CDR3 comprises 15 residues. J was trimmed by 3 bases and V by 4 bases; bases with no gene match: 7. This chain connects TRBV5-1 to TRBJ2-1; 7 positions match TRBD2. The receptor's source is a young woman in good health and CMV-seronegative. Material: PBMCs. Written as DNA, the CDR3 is TGCGCCAGCAGCCGGGACTATCGAGTCTACAATGAGCAGTTCTTC. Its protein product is CASSRDYRVYNEQFF.